This T cell receptor (beta chain) came from a study of cytomegalovirus exposure and HLA in healthy donors. CDR3 size: 15 residues. The V end lost 6 bases, the J end lost 2 bases, and 14 bases lay between the germline ends. Germline CDR1 and CDR2: MNHEY and SMNVEV (reference sequence). In the PCR, 60 Vbeta and 13 Jbeta primers were used. Sequenced by immunoSEQ multiplex PCR; TCRdb stores in-frame clones only, minus some. The repertoire holds more than 95,000 clones, with about 83% as singletons. Points from the study as a whole: In presence/absence analyses, roughly uniform sequencing depth across donors was assumed. Equally common other TCR beta chains were less clonally expanded than HLA-associated ones, a later analysis found.

Remarks on this clone: The antigen is undetermined.

Sequenced input: PBMCs. This receptor was taken from a man in his late teens or twenties in good health and CMV-seronegative. The chain couples TRBV27 to TRBJ2-1; D possibly corresponds to TRBD2 (6 bases). CDR3 region: CASSIGTAAYNEQFF. The CDR3 bases are TGTGCCAGCAGCATCGGGACTGCCGCCTACAATGAGCAGTTCTTC.